This TCR beta chain was retrieved from a study of shared clonotypes between healthy human individuals. Across the study: Each donor's CD8 memory used one plate, CD8 naive two, each CD4 subset three. Study observations and caveats: Represented genetic and exposure-history diversity was restricted by having few donors.

This clone has a handful of counts. The antigen remains undetermined. The length of the CDR3 is 17 residues. Trimming at V came to 4 bases and at J to 6 bases, leaving 9 bases not matched to a gene. Germline V gives CDR1 MGHDK, CDR2 SYGVNS. Here immunoSEQ multiplex PCR was the method, and the copy in TCRdb shows in-frame clones only, minus some. This table has around 700,000 clones, more than 70% appearing once. Donors were healthy HIV-negative adults without recent acute infections or vaccinations. This receptor was identified in a young woman in good health. The chain employs TRBV25-1 and TRBJ2-3; 14 bases align to TRBD2. Sequenced sample: memory CD4+ T cells sorted from blood. Subset defined: CD45RA-negative fraction. The CDR3 spells CASSGGTSGSLVDTQYF. In DNA, the CDR3 is TGTGCCAGCAGTGGGGGGACTAGCGGGAGTCTGGTGGATACGCAGTATTTT.